This T cell receptor (beta chain) is from a study of blood T cell repertoires in COVID-19. Original processing methods: Estimation of nucleated cell counts was performed using reference gene primer amplification. Method: immunoSEQ multiplex PCR; TCRdb's copy keeps in-frame clones and lacks some. V, J and clone size derive from that table, while D and trimming were established from the DNA sequence. The sample records about 230,000 clones, just under 90% being singletons. This sequence originates from a man aged 25 to 40 with COVID-19, enrolled during active disease. The specimen sequenced was peripheral blood.

The CDR3 nucleotides read TGTGCCAGCAGCTTAGGGACAGGAGAAGCTTTCTTT. It codes for CASSLGTGEAFF. V gene TRBV11-3 combines with J gene TRBJ1-1; 7 bases map to TRBD1. Trimming took 1 base from V and 8 from J; bases not matched to a gene: 1. This CDR3 has 12 residues. The germline V gene encodes CDR1 SGHNT and CDR2 YENEEA.